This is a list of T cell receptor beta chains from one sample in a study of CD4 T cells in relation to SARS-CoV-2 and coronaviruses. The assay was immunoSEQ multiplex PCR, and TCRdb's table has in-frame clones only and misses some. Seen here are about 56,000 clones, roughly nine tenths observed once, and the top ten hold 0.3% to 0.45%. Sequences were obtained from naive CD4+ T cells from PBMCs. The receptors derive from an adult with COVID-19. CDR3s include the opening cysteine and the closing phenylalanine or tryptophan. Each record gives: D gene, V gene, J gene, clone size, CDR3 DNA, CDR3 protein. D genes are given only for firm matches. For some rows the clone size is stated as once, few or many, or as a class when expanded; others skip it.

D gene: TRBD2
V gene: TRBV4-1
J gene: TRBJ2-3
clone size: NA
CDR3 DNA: TGCGCCAGCAGCCTCCGACTAGCGCCCACAGATACGCAGTATTTT
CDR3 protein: CASSLRLAPTDTQYF

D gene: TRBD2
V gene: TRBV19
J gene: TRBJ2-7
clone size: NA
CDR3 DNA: TGTGCCAGTAGTCCCGGGACTAGCGGGAGGGCCGGTTCCTACGAGCAGTACTTC
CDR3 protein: CASSPGTSGRAGSYEQYF

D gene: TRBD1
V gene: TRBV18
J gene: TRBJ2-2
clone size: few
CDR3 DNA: TGTGCCAGCTCAACTATCGGGACAGCTAAAGCGAGGGAGCTGTTTTTT
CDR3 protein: CASSTIGTAKARELFF

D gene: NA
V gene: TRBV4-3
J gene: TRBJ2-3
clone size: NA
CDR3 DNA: TGCGCCAGCAGCGAACTAGTCTCGGATACGCAGTATTTT
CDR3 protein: CASSELVSDTQYF

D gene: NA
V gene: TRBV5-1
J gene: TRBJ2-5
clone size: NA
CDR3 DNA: TGCGCCAGCAGCCCAGGCAGACAAGAGACCCAGTACTTC
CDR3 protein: CASSPGRQETQYF

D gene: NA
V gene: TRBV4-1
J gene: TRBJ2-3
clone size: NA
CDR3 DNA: TGCGCCAGCAGCCCCTACGCAAACCCCCGAGATACGCAGTATTTT
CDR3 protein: CASSPYANPRDTQYF

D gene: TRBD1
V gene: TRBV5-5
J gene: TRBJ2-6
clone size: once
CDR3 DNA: TGTGCCAGCAGCTTGGCCGGGACAGGGGCCTCTGGGGCCAACGTCCTGACTTTC
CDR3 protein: CASSLAGTGASGANVLTF

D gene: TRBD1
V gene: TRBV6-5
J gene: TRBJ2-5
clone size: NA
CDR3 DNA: TGTGCCAGCAGCGGGGACAGGCAAGAGACCCAGTACTTC
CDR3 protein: CASSGDRQETQYF

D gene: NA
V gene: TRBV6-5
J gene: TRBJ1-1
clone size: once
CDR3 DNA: TGTGCCAGCAGCAGAGGGACGGCCCCTGAAGCTTTCTTT
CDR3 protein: CASSRGTAPEAFF

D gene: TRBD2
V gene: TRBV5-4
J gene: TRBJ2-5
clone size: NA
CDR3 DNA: TGTGCCAGCAGCTTGAGTGGAGCCAGCGGGAGAGGGTGGTCGGAGACCCAGTACTTC
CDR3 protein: CASSLSGASGRGWSETQYF

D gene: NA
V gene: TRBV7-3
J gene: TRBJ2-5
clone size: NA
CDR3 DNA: TGTGCCAGCAGCTTTGGGGTGGGGGAGACCCAGTACTTC
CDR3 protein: CASSFGVGETQYF

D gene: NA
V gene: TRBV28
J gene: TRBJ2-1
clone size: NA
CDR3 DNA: TGTGCCAGCAGTTCTTCTACCACCCGTCTCAATGAGCAGTTCTTC
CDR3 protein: CASSSSTTRLNEQFF

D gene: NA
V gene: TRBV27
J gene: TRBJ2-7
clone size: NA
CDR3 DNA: TGTGCCAGCAGTCCCTCGGGGATTTCAACCTACGAGCAGTACTTC
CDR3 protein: CASSPSGISTYEQYF

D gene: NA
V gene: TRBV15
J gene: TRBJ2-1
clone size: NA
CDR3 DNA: TGTGCCACCAGCAGAGGAGGTATAGGGCAGGGGTCCTACAATGAGCAGTTCTTC
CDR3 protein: CATSRGGIGQGSYNEQFF

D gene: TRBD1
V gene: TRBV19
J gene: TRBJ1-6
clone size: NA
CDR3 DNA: TGTGCCAGTAGTTTTCCGCCGGGACAGGGCTCTTCACCCCTCCACTTT
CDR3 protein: CASSFPPGQGSSPLHF

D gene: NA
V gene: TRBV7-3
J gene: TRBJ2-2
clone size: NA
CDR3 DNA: TGTGCCAGCAGCCAGACCGGGGAGCTGTTTTTT
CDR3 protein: CASSQTGELFF

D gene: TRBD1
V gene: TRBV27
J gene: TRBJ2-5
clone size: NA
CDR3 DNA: TGTGCCAGCAGTATCCGGACAGGGTGGGAGACCCAGTACTTC
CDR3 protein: CASSIRTGWETQYF

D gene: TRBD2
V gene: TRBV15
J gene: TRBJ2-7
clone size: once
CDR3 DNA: TGTGCCACCAGCAGAGGCGGGAGGACCTACGAGCAGTACTTC
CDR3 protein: CATSRGGRTYEQYF

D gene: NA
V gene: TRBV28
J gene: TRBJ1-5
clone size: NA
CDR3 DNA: TGTGCCAGCAGTTTCGGTCGCCAGGCCCAGCATTTT
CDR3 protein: CASSFGRQAQHF

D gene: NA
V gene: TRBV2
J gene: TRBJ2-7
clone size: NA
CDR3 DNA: TGTGCCAGCAGTGCAGCTGGCATCTCCTACGAGCAGTACTTC
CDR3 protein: CASSAAGISYEQYF

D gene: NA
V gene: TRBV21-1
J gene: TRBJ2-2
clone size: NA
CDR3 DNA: TGTGCCAGCAGCAAATTCCCGGTGGCGGCTCCCGGGGAGCTGTTTTTT
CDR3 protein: CASSKFPVAAPGELFF

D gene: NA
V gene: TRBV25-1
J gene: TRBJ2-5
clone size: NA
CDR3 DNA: TGTGCCAGCAGGAGCGACCAAGAGACCCAGTACTTC
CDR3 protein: CASRSDQETQYF

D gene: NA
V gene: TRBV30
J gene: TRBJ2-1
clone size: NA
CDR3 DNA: TGTGCCTGGAGTCACACCGAGCAGTTCTTC
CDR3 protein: CAWSHTEQFF

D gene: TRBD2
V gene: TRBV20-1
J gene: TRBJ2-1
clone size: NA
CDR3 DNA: TGCAGTGCTAGTAACGGGAGGGCTATTCGTAATGAGCAGTTCTTC
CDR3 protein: CSASNGRAIRNEQFF

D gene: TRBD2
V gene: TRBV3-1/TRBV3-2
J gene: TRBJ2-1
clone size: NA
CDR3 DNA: TGTGCCAGCAGCCAAGATCTTGGGACTAGCGGTAACAATGAGCAGTTCTTC
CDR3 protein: CASSQDLGTSGNNEQFF

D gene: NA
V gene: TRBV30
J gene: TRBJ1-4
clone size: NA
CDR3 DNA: TGTGCCTGGAGTCGGGGTACTAATAATGAAAAACTGTTTTTT
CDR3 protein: CAWSRGTNNEKLFF

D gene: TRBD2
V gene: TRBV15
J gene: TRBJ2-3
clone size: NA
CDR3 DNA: TGTGCCACCAGCAGTCGCCTAGCGGGAGGGGCAGATACGCAGTATTTT
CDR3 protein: CATSSRLAGGADTQYF

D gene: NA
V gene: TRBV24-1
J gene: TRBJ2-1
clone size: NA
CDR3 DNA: TGTGCCACCAGTACGTTTCTATACAATGAGCAGTTCTTC
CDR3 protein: CATSTFLYNEQFF

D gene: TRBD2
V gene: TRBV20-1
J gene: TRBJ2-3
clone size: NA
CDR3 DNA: TGCAGTGCTAGTACTAGCGGAAGCACAGATACGCAGTATTTT
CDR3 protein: CSASTSGSTDTQYF

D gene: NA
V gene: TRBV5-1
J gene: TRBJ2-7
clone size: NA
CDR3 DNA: TGCGCCAGCAGTGGCGACGACTCCTACGAGCAGTACTTC
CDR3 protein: CASSGDDSYEQYF

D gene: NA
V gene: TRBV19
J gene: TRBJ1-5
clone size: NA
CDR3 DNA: TGTGCCAGTAGTATAAGACGCGGCAGGGCTCTCCATCAGCCCCAGCATTTT
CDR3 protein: CASSIRRGRALHQPQHF

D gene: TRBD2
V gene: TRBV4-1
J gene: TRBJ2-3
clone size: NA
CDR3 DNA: TGCGCCAGCAGCCATAAGCCGCCTAGCGGGGACACAGATACGCAGTATTTT
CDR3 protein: CASSHKPPSGDTDTQYF

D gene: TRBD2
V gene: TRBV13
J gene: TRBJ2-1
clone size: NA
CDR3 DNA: TGTGCCAGCAGCCCACCCCCAGCTAGCGGGAGAGGGCGTGAGCAGTTCTTC
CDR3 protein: CASSPPPASGRGREQFF

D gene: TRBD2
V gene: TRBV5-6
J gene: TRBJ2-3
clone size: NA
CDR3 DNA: TGTGCCAGCAGCTTGGCATATATAGCGGGGTCACGCACAGATACGCAGTATTTT
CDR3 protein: CASSLAYIAGSRTDTQYF

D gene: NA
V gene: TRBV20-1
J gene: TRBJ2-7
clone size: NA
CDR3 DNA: TGCAGTGCTAATGAAGAGGGAAACTTTTTCATCGAGCAGTACTTC
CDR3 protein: CSANEEGNFFIEQYF

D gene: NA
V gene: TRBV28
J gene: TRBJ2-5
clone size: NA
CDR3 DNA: TGTGCCAGCAGGTCACAAGAGACCCAGTACTTC
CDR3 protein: CASRSQETQYF

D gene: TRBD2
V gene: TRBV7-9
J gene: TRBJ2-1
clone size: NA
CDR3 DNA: TGTGCCAGCAGAGAGGGACTAGCGGGAGTTGAGCAGTTCTTC
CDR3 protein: CASREGLAGVEQFF

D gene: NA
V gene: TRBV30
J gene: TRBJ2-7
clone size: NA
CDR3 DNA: TGTGCCTGGAGTTCCCCAGGGACCGAACCAAAGTACGAGCAGTACTTC
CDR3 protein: CAWSSPGTEPKYEQYF